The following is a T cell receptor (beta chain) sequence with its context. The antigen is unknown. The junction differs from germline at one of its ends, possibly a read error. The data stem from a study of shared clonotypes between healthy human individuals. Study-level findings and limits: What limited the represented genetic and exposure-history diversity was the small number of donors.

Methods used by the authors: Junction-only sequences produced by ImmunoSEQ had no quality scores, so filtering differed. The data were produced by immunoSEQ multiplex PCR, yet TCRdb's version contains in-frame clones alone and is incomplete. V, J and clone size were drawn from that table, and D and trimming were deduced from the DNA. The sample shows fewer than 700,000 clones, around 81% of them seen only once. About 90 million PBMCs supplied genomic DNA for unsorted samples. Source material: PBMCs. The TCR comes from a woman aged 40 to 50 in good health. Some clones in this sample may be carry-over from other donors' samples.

The CDR3 here is CASSTLAGGDNGQFF. The DNA of the CDR3 is TGCGCCAGCAGCACACTAGCGGGAGGGGATAATGGGCAGTTCTTC. The chain joins TRBV5-1 to TRBJ2-1; 13 bases are a match to TRBD2. Germline V CDR1 and CDR2: SGHRS, YFSETQ. This CDR3 is 15 amino acids long. Full variable domain (remainder filled in from reference TRBV5-1 and TRBJ2-1): KAGVTQTPRYLIKTRGQQVTLSCSPISGHRSVSWYQQTPGQGLQFLFEYFSETQRNKGNFPGRFSGRQFSNSRSEMNVSTLELGDSALYLCASSTLAGGDNGQFFGPGTRLTVL.